These 31 T cell receptor beta chains came from one sample sequenced in a study of cytomegalovirus exposure and HLA in healthy donors. PCR amplification relied on 60 Vbeta primers (plus 13 Jbeta primers). Here immunoSEQ multiplex PCR was the method, and the copy in TCRdb shows in-frame clones only, minus some. The sample carries 100,000 to 150,000 clones, 17% recorded once. The specimen sequenced was PBMCs. Source of these receptors: a female donor in good health and CMV-seropositive.

This chain joins TRBV27 and TRBJ1-1; no clear D. CDR1 and CDR2 from the germline V gene are MNHEY and SMNVEV (reference sequence). This CDR3 spans 17 amino acids. The V and J ends lost 4 bases and 0 bases respectively, with 18 bases between them. This CDR3 is CASSSRSGTVMNTEAFF. In DNA, the CDR3 is TGTGCCAGCAGTTCAAGGTCGGGAACAGTAATGAACACTGAAGCTTTCTTT.

This chain connects TRBV30 to TRBJ2-2; D perhaps matches TRBD1 (6 bases). The CDR3 loop spans 13 amino acids. Germline CDR1 GTSNPN, CDR2 SVGIG (reference sequence). V was shortened by 8 bases and J by 6 bases, with 16 bases between the two germline ends. CDR3 protein: CAQGRGYSGELFF. DNA for the CDR3: TGTGCCCAGGGCAGGGGATATTCCGGGGAGCTGTTTTTT.

Only a few counts were recorded for this clone. The J gene is TRBJ2-1, the V gene TRBV18, with D perhaps TRBD1 (5 bases). Germline loops: CDR1 KGHSH, CDR2 LQKENI. Trimming pared 1 base from V and 7 bases from J, leaving 8 bases between. This CDR3 contains 13 residues. CDR3 loop: CASSPQQENEQFF. CDR3 coding DNA: TGTGCCAGCTCACCACAACAGGAAAATGAGCAGTTCTTC.

The chain combines TRBV4-2 with TRBJ2-5; 8 bases match TRBD2. V trimming: 4 bases; J trimming: 5 bases; junction bases outside the gene matches: 6. This CDR3 is built from 14 residues. Germline V CDR1 and CDR2: LGHNA, YNFKEQ. The CDR3 region is CASSPRGGGETQYF. In DNA form, the CDR3 reads TGTGCCAGCAGCCCCCGGGGGGGCGGCGAGACCCAGTACTTC.

The genes are TRBV11-2 and TRBJ2-1; 12 bases match TRBD2. The germline V gene encodes CDR1 SGHAT and CDR2 FQNNGV. J was trimmed by 10 bases and V by 5 bases; bases with no gene match: 12. There are 16 residues in the CDR3. DNA for the CDR3: TGTGCCAGCAGCCCTTATCCTAGCGGGGGGGCCGGGGAGCAGTTCTTC. Translation gives CASSPYPSGGAGEQFF.

The chain couples TRBV19 to TRBJ2-7; 11 bases are shared with TRBD2. CDR1 and CDR2 from the germline V gene are LNHDA and SQIVND (reference sequence). V lost 9 bases and J lost 2; bases outside the gene matches: 6. This CDR3 comprises 14 residues. Written as DNA, the CDR3 is TGTGCCAGACAGGGACTAGCGGTCACCTACGAGCAGTACTTC. It yields the protein CARQGLAVTYEQYF.

This clone turned up a few times. The chain joins TRBV5-4 to TRBJ2-5; 8 nucleotides agree with TRBD2. This CDR3 has 14 residues. Trimming removed 1 base from V and 5 bases from J; junction bases left unmatched: 4. In germline, CDR1 is SGHNT, CDR2 YYREEE (reference sequence). The CDR3 coding sequence is TGTGCCAGCAGCTTGCGGGAGGGCCTGGAGACCCAGTACTTC. It codes for CASSLREGLETQYF.

This clone was counted a few times. CDR3 residues: CAWSVGGHNEQFF. The CDR3 DNA follows: TGTGCCTGGAGTGTAGGCGGGCACAATGAGCAGTTCTTC. The chain carries TRBV30 and TRBJ2-1, with D possibly TRBD2 on 5 matching bases. V was pared by 0 bases and J by 5 bases, with 8 bases between. Germline-derived CDR1 and CDR2 are GTSNPN and SVGIG (reference sequence). The CDR3 loop spans 13 amino acids.

For the CDR3, the DNA is TGTGCCAGCAGTTACTCGAGTATCTACTATGGCTACACCTTC. It is translated as CASSYSSIYYGYTF. V gene TRBV6-5 combines with J gene TRBJ1-2; D uncertain. CDR1 and CDR2 (germline): MNHEY, SVGAGI. The CDR3 sequence is 14 residues long. The V end lost 0 bases, the J end lost 3 bases, and 8 bases lay between the germline ends.

A few counts support this clone. The chain is built from TRBV19 and TRBJ1-2, with D perhaps TRBD1 (5 bases). CDR1 is LNHDA and CDR2 is SQIVND in the germline V gene (reference sequence). Deletions cut 3 bases from V and 2 bases from J, with 16 bases between. The CDR3 runs to 16 residues. The CDR3 sequence is CASSITGDLFNYGYTF. The CDR3 DNA reads TGTGCCAGTAGTATTACGGGGGACTTATTCAACTATGGCTACACCTTC.

This clone has a handful of counts. The chain links TRBV28 to TRBJ1-2, with 7 bases fitting TRBD1. Trimming removed 8 bases from V and 8 bases from J; junction bases left unmatched: 8. This CDR3 is built from 12 residues. Germline V lookup: CDR1 MDHEN, CDR2 SYDVKM. The CDR3 sequence: CASLYRGGGYTF. The CDR3 DNA follows: TGTGCCAGCCTGTACAGGGGTGGCGGCTACACCTTC.

This clone appeared a few times. This chain links TRBV25-1 with TRBJ2-7, with TRBD2 as a possible D gene (5 bases). Germline V gives CDR1 MGHDK, CDR2 SYGVNS. The CDR3 contains 13 residues. V lost 5 bases to trimming and J lost 6 bases, with 14 bases between them. The CDR3 DNA follows: TGTGCCAGCAGTTCAGGCATCCGGGGCGAGCAGTACTTC. This sequence encodes CASSSGIRGEQYF.

This chain links TRBV5-1 with TRBJ1-2; TRBD1 aligns across 7 bases. The CDR3 loop spans 13 amino acids. The V segment lost 4 bases and the J segment 0 bases; nucleotides outside the gene matches: 0. Germline loops: CDR1 SGHRS, CDR2 YFSETQ. CDR3 bases: TGCGCCAGCAGCGGGACAGCTAACTATGGCTACACCTTC. Encoded protein: CASSGTANYGYTF.

This clone was recorded a few times. V usage is TRBV6-6 and J usage is TRBJ1-1, with TRBD1 as a possible D gene (6 bases). The CDR3 is 14 residues long. From germline, CDR1 is MNHNY and CDR2 SVGAGI (reference sequence). V lost 2 bases and J 4 bases, leaving 11 bases between the germline ends. The CDR3 protein is CASSYTGQFTEAFF. In DNA, the CDR3 is TGTGCCAGCAGTTACACCGGACAGTTCACTGAAGCTTTCTTT.

This rearrangement joins TRBV4-1 to TRBJ2-5, with D perhaps TRBD1 (6 bases). The V gene's germline CDR1 is MGHRA and CDR2 YSYEKL. The CDR3 is 14 amino acids. V lost 1 base to trimming and J lost 7 bases, with 13 bases between them. For the CDR3, the DNA is TGCGCCAGCAGCCAAGGGGGGCCCCCGGGGACCCAGTACTTC. This encodes CASSQGGPPGTQYF.

The V and J genes are TRBV27 and TRBJ2-1; 11 bases line up with TRBD2. This CDR3 contains 17 residues. The germline V gene has CDR1 MNHEY and CDR2 SMNVEV (reference sequence). Trimming at V came to 5 bases and at J to 8 bases, leaving 14 bases not matched to a gene. The CDR3 DNA reads TGTGCCAGCAGTCACTCTAGCGGGAGGATTTATTTCGATGAGCAGTTCTTC. It codes for CASSHSSGRIYFDEQFF.

This clone was observed many times. The V call is TRBV28, the J call TRBJ2-1, with 7 bases identical to TRBD2. Looked up from germline, CDR1 is MDHEN and CDR2 is SYDVKM. The CDR3 runs 15 residues. The junction had 4 bases not matched to a gene; V was cut back by 3 bases and J by 2 bases. The CDR3 coding sequence is TGTGCCAGCAGTTTGGGGGGGAGGGCCTACAATGAGCAGTTCTTC. Amino acids: CASSLGGRAYNEQFF.

This clone was detected a few times. The V and J genes are TRBV29-1 and TRBJ2-7; 7 bases agree with TRBD1. V gave up 7 bases and J gave up 2 bases; unmatched junction bases: 8. Germline CDR1 reads SQVTM; CDR2 reads ANQGSEA. This CDR3 has 13 amino acids. In DNA form, the CDR3 reads TGCAGCGCTACGGACAGGCGAACCTACGAGCAGTACTTC. It yields the protein CSATDRRTYEQYF.

In this sample, this clone turned up a few times. This chain joins TRBV7-9 and TRBJ1-2; a possible D gene is TRBD1 (5 bases). This CDR3 is 16 amino acids long. The germline gives CDR1 SEHNR, CDR2 FQNEAQ (reference sequence). Trimming left V 5 bases short and J 0 bases short, with 16 bases between. The CDR3 DNA sequence: TGTGCCAGCAGCGCCCCTGCGGGGGGAGCTAACTATGGCTACACCTTC. Translation gives CASSAPAGGANYGYTF.

V and J are TRBV4-3 and TRBJ1-2, with 7 nucleotides matching TRBD1. The CDR3 extends over 15 amino acids. Germline values: CDR1 LGHNA, CDR2 YSLEER. V lost 1 base to trimming and J lost 2 bases; unmatched junction nucleotides: 4. The CDR3, as DNA: TGCGCCAGCAGCCAAGTAAGACAGGGCAACTATGGCTACACCTTC. It translates to CASSQVRQGNYGYTF.

The chain couples TRBV21-1 to TRBJ1-2. TRBV21-1 corresponds to a pseudogene. CDR3 length: 13 residues. CDR3 sequence (DNA): TGTGCCAGCAGCAATTTCTGTAACTATGGCTACACCTTC. Translated: CASSNFCNYGYTF.

The chain joins TRBV30 to TRBJ2-3, with 10 bases matching TRBD1. The CDR3 extends over 14 amino acids. Germline CDR1 reads GTSNPN; CDR2 reads SVGIG (reference sequence). Germline trimming cut 3 bases from V and 3 bases from J; bases unmatched to any gene: 3. The CDR3 sequence: CAWRDRGSTDTQYF. The DNA of the CDR3 is TGTGCCTGGAGGGACAGGGGGTCGACAGATACGCAGTATTTT.

The chain is built from TRBV4-3 and TRBJ1-4, with 10 bases that match TRBD1. The J segment lost 6 bases and the V segment lost 4 bases, leaving 8 bases of the junction unmatched. The CDR3 length is 16 residues. Germline V gives CDR1 LGHNA, CDR2 YSLEER. In nucleotides, the CDR3 is TGCGCCAGCAGCCCCCGGGACAGGGGTGGGGATGAAAAACTGTTTTTT. Encoded protein: CASSPRDRGGDEKLFF.

The chain joins TRBV7-6 to TRBJ1-1; no firm D call. The CDR3 contains 13 residues. Germline lookup yields CDR1 SGHVS and CDR2 FNYEAQ. Trimming shortened V by 5 bases and J by 0 bases, and 7 bases separated the two germline ends. CDR3 region: CASSLQMNTEAFF. In nucleotides, the CDR3 is TGTGCCAGCAGCCTACAGATGAACACTGAAGCTTTCTTT.

A single count supports this clone. The chain carries TRBV15 and TRBJ1-2; no firm D call. The V gene's germline CDR1 is LNHNV and CDR2 YYDKDF (reference sequence). The V end lost 2 bases, the J end lost 7 bases, and 11 bases lay between the germline ends. The CDR3 runs to 13 residues. CDR3 in DNA: TGTGCCACCAGCAGATTACGGGGTACTGGCTACACCTTC. It specifies CATSRLRGTGYTF.

The genes are TRBV4-3 and TRBJ2-1; 8 positions agree with TRBD2. Germline-derived CDR1 and CDR2 are LGHNA and YSLEER. J gave up 7 bases and V 0 bases, and 8 bases lay outside the gene matches. The CDR3 consists of 16 residues. CDR3 amino acids: CASSQDTGGPGNEQFF. The CDR3 nucleotides are TGCGCCAGCAGCCAAGACACGGGGGGGCCGGGTAATGAGCAGTTCTTC.

Only a few counts were recorded for this clone. V usage is TRBV9 and J usage is TRBJ2-5; TRBD2 aligns across 14 bases. The J segment lost 2 bases and the V segment lost 0 bases, leaving 6 bases of the junction unmatched. Germline V gene sequence: CDR1 SGDLS, CDR2 YYNGEE. The CDR3 sequence is 18 residues long. The chain's CDR3 is CASSVGTSGRFRQETQYF. In nucleotides, the CDR3 is TGTGCCAGCAGCGTAGGGACTAGCGGGAGGTTTCGTCAAGAGACCCAGTACTTC.

The chain carries TRBV30 and TRBJ1-1; D not certain. Per germline, CDR1 GTSNPN and CDR2 SVGIG (reference sequence). The CDR3 has 12 residues. V was trimmed by 4 bases and J by 7 bases, leaving 13 bases between them. As DNA, the CDR3 is TGTGCCTGGACTGCCGTCTATCGTGAAGCTTTCTTT. This gives the protein CAWTAVYREAFF.

The gene calls are TRBV21-1 and TRBJ2-7; TRBD2 is the table's D call, not checked against the DNA. TRBV21-1 is given as a pseudogene. This CDR3 comprises 13 residues. The CDR3, as DNA: TGTGCCAGGTTCCGCTTGAGGGCCAACGAGCAGTACTTC. It codes for CARFRLRANEQYF.

This clone was observed a handful of times. The V call is TRBV27, the J call TRBJ1-1; tentatively, D is TRBD1 (5 bases). Germline loops: CDR1 MNHEY, CDR2 SMNVEV (reference sequence). Trimming left V 0 bases short and J 5 bases short, with 7 bases between. This CDR3 has 13 amino acids. The CDR3 here is CASSLSAGTEAFF. Written as DNA, the CDR3 is TGTGCCAGCAGTTTATCCGCAGGGACTGAAGCTTTCTTT.

There are a few counts of this clone. V is TRBV2 and J is TRBJ2-7; 8 positions agree with TRBD1. Germline loops: CDR1 SNHLY, CDR2 FYNNEI. The V gene end was trimmed by 3 bases and the J gene end by 6 bases; junction bases not matched to a gene: 1. CDR3 size: 12 residues. CDR3 sequence: CASSETGAEQYF. The CDR3 nucleotides read TGTGCCAGCAGTGAGACAGGGGCCGAGCAGTACTTC.